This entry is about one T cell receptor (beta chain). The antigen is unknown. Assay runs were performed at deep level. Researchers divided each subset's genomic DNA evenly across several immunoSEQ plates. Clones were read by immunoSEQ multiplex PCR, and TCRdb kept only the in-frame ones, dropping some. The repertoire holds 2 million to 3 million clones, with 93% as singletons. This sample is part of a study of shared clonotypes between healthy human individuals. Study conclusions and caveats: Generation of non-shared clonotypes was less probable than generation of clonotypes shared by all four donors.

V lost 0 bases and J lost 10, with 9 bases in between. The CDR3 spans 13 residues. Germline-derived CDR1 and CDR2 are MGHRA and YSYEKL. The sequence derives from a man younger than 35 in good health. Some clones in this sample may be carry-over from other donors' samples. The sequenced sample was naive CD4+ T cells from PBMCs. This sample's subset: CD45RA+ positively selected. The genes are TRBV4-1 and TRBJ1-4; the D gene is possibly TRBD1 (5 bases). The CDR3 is CASSQESGGKLFF. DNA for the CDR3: TGCGCCAGCAGCCAAGAATCCGGGGGAAAACTGTTTTTT.